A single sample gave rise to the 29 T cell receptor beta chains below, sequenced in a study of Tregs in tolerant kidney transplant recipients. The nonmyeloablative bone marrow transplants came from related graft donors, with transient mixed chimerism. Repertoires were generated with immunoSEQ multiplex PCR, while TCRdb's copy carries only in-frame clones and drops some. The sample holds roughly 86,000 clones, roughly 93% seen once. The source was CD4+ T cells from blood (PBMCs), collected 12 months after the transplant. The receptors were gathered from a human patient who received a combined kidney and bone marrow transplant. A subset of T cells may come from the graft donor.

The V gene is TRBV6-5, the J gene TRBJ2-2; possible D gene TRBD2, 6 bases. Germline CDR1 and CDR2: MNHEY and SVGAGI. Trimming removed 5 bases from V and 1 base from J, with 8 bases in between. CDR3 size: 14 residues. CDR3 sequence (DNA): TGTGCCAGCAGTCGGGACTGGAACACCGGGGAGCTGTTTTTT. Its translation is CASSRDWNTGELFF.

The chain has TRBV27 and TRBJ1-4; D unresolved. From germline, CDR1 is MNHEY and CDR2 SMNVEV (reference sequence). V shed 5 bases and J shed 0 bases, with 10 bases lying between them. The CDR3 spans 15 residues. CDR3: CASSPVGSTNEKLFF. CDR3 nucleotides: TGTGCCAGCAGTCCAGTCGGGTCAACTAATGAAAAACTGTTTTTT.

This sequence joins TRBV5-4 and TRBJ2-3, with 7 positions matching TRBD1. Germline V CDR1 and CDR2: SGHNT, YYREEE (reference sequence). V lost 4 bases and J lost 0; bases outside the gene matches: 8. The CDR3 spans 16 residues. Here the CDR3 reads CASSLAGTASTDTQYF. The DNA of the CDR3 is TGTGCCAGCAGCCTCGCCGGGACAGCTAGCACAGATACGCAGTATTTT.

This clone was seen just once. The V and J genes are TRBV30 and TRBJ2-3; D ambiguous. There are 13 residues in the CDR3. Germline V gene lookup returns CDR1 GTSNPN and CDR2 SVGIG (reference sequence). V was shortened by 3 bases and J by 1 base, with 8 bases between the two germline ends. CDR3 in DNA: TGTGCCTGGAGATCCCCCGGCACAGATACGCAGTATTTT. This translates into CAWRSPGTDTQYF.

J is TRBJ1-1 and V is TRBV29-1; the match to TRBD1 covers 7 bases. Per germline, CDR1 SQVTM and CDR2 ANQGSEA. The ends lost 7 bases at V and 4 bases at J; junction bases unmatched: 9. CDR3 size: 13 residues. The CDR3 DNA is TGCAGCGCGAGCGACAGGGTTGTCACTGAAGCTTTCTTT. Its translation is CSASDRVVTEAFF.

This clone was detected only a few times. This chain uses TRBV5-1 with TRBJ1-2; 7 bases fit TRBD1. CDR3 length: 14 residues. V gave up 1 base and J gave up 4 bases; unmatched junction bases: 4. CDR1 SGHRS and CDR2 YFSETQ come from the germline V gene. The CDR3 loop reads CASSLTGASYGYTF. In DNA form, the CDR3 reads TGCGCCAGCAGCTTGACAGGGGCCAGCTATGGCTACACCTTC.

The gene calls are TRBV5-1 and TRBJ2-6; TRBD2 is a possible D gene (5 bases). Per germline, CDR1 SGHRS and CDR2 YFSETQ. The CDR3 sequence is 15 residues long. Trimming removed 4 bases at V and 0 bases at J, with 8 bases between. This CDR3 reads CASSRGFSGANVLTF. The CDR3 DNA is TGCGCCAGCAGCCGGGGATTCTCTGGGGCCAACGTCCTGACTTTC.

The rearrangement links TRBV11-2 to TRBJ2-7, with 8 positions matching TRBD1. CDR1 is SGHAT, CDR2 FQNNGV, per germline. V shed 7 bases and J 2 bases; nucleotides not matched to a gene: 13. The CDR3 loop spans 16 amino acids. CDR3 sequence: CASTTLGDRPTYEQYF. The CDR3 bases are TGTGCCAGCACCACTCTGGGGGACAGGCCCACCTACGAGCAGTACTTC.

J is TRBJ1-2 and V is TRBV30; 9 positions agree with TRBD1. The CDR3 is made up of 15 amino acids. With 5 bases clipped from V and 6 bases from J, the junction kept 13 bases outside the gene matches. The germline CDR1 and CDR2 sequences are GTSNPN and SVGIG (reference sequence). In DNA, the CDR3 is TGTGCCTGGGCACTAAGGACAGGGGATTTCGATGGCTACACCTTC. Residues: CAWALRTGDFDGYTF. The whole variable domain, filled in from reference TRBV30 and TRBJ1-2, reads SQTIHQWPATLVQPVGSPLSLECTVEGTSNPNLYWYRQAAGRGLQLLFYSVGIGQISSEVPQNLSASRPQDRQFILSSKKLLLSDSGFYLCAWALRTGDFDGYTFGSGTRLTVV.

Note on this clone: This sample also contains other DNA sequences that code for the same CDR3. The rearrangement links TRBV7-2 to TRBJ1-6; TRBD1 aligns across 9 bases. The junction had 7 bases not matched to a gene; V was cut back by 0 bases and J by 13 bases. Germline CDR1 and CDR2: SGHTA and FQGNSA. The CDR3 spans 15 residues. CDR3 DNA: TGTGCCAGCAGCTTAGCCGGGACAGGGTTCTCCCCCCTCCACTTT. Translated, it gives CASSLAGTGFSPLHF. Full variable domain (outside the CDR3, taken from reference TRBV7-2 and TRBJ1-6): GAGVSQSPSNKVTEKGKDVELRCDPISGHTALYWYRQSLGQGLEFLIYFQGNSAPDKSGLPSDRFSAERTGGSVSTLTIQRTQQEDSAVYLCASSLAGTGFSPLHFGNGTRLTVT.

The CDR3: CASSRDKGGRQPQHF. As DNA, the CDR3 is TGTGCCAGCAGCCGGGACAAGGGGGGGCGTCAGCCCCAGCATTTT. The chain recombines TRBV6-5 with TRBJ1-5, with D tentatively TRBD1 (6 bases). Trimming took 6 bases from V and 6 from J, leaving 18 bases between them. Germline V gene sequence: CDR1 MNHEY, CDR2 SVGAGI. This CDR3 has 15 amino acids.

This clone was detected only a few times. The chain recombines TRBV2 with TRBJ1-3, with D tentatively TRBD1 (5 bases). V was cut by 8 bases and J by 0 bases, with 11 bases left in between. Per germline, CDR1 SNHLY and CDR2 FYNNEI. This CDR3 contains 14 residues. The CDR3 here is CASHRQYSGNTIYF. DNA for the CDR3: TGTGCCAGCCACCGACAGTACTCTGGAAACACCATATATTTT.

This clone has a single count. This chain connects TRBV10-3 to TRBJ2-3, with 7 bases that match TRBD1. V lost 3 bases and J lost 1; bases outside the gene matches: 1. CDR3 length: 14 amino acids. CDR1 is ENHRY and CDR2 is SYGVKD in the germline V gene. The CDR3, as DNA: TGTGCCATCAGTGATGGACAGGGCACAGATACGCAGTATTTT. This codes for CAISDGQGTDTQYF.

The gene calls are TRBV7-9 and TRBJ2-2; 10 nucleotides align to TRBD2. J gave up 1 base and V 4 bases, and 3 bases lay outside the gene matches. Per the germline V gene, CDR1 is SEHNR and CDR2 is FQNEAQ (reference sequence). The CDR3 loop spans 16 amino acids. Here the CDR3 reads CASSSGLAVNTGELFF. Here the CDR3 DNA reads TGTGCCAGCAGCTCCGGACTAGCGGTGAACACCGGGGAGCTGTTTTTT.

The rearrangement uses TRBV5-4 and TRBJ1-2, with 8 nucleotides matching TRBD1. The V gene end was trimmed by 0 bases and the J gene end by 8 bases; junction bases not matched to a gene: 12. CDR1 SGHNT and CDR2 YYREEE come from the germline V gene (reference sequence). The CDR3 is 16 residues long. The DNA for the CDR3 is TGTGCCAGCAGCTTGGGCTGGGACAGGAGCGAAGGCGGCTACACCTTC. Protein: CASSLGWDRSEGGYTF.

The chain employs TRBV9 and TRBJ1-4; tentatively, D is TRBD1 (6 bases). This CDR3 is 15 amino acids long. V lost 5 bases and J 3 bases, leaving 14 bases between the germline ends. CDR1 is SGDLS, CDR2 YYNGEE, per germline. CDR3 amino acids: CASSLTGMSNEKLFF. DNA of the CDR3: TGTGCCAGCAGTCTTACAGGGATGTCTAATGAAAAACTGTTTTTT.

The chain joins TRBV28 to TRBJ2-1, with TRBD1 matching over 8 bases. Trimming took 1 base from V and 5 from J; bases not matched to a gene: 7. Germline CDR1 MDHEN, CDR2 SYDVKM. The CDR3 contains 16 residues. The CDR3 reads CASSLFQGARNNEQFF. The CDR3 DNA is TGTGCCAGCAGTTTATTCCAGGGGGCGCGGAACAATGAGCAGTTCTTC.

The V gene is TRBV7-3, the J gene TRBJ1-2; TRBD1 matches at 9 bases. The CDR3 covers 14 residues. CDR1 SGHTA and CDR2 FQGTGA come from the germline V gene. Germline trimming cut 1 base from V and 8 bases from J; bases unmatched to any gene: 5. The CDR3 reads CASSLNRDRAGYTF. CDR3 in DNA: TGTGCCAGCAGCTTAAACAGGGACAGGGCGGGCTACACCTTC.

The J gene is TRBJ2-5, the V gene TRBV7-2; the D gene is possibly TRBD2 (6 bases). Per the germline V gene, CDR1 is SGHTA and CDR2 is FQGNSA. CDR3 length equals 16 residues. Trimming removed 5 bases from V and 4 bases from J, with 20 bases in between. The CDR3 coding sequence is TGTGCCAGCAGCCCCGCGGGGCTACCCTATGCAGAGACCCAGTACTTC. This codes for CASSPAGLPYAETQYF.

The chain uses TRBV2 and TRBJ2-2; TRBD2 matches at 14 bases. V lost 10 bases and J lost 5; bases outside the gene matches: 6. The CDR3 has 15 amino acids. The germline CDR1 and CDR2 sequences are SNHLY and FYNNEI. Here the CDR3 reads CAKGLAGGGTGELFF. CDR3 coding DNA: TGTGCCAAAGGACTAGCGGGAGGCGGAACCGGGGAGCTGTTTTTT.

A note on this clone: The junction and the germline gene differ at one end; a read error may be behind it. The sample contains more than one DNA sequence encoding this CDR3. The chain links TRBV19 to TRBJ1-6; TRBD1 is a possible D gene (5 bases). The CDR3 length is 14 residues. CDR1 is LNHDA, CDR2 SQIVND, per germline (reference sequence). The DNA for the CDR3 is TGTGCCAGTAGAAAAGGGGTTGGTAATTCCCCCCTCCACTTT. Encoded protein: CASRKGVGNSPLHF. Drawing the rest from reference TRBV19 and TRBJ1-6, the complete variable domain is DGGITQSPKYLFRKEGQNVTLSCEQNLNHDAMYWYRQDPGQGLRLIYYSQIVNDFQKGDIAEGYSVSREKKESFPLTVTSAQKNPTAFYLCASRKGVGNSPLHFGNGTRLTVT.

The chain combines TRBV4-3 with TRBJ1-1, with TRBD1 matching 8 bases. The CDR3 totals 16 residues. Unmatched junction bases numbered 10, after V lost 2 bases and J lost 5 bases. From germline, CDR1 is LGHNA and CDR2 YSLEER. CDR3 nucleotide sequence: TGCGCCAGCAGCCAACAAAGACAGGGGTGGATAACTGAAGCTTTCTTT. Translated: CASSQQRQGWITEAFF.

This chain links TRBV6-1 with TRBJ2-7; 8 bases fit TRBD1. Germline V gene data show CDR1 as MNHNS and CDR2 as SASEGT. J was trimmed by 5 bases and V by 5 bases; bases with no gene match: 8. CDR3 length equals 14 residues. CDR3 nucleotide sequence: TGTGCCAGCAGTCTGGACAGGGTCGGGCACGAGCAGTACTTC. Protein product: CASSLDRVGHEQYF.

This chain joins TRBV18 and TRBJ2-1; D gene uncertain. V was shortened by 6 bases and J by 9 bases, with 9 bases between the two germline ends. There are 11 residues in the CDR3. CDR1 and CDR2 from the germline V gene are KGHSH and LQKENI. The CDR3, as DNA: TGTGCCAGCTCCGGCGGCAGTGAGCAGTTCTTC. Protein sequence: CASSGGSEQFF.

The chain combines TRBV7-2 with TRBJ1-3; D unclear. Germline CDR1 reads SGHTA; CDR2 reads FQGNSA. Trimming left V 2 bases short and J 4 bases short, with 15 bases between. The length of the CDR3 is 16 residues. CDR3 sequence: CASSLTSGPGGNTIYF. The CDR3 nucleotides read TGTGCCAGCAGCTTAACTAGTGGCCCGGGGGGAAACACCATATATTTT.

CDR3 protein: CASTLRDRDVGELFF. CDR3 nucleotides: TGTGCCAGCACCCTCCGGGACAGGGATGTCGGGGAGCTGTTTTTT. V and J are TRBV5-4 and TRBJ2-2; 9 bases fit TRBD1. Per germline, CDR1 SGHNT and CDR2 YYREEE (reference sequence). This CDR3 is built from 15 residues. The ends lost 6 bases at V and 7 bases at J; junction bases unmatched: 10.

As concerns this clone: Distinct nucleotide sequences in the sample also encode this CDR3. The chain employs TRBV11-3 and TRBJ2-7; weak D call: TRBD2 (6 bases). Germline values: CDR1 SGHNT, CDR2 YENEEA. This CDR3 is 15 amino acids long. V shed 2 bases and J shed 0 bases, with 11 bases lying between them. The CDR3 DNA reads TGTGCCAGCAGCTTACAGCGGGTGCCCTCCTACGAGCAGTACTTC. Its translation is CASSLQRVPSYEQYF.

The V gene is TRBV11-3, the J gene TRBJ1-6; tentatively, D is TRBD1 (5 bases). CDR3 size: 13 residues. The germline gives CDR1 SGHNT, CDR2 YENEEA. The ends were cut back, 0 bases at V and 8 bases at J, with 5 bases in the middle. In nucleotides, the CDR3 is TGTGCCAGCAGCTTAGACAGGGATTCACCCCTCCACTTT. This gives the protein CASSLDRDSPLHF.

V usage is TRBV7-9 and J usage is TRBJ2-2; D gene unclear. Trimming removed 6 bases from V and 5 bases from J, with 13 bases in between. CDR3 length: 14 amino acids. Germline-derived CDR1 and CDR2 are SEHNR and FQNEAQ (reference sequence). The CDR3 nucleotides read TGTGCCAGCAGAACCTCCACCGGGACCGGGGAGCTGTTTTTT. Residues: CASRTSTGTGELFF.